These 12 T cell receptor beta chains originate from one sample sequenced in a study of blood T cell repertoires in COVID-19. Generated by immunoSEQ multiplex PCR, the TCRdb table keeps only in-frame clones and is missing some. This table has a few hundred thousand clones, more than 70% appearing once. Sequencing was performed on peripheral blood. These receptors all come from a human donor in a cohort sampled during active COVID-19.

The gene calls are TRBV5-1 and TRBJ2-1, with 14 bases matching TRBD2. V lost 4 bases to trimming and J lost 10 bases; unmatched junction nucleotides: 7. CDR3 length equals 15 residues. CDR1 is SGHRS and CDR2 is YFSETQ in the germline V gene. This chain's CDR3 is CASSPPGLAGVEQFF. In DNA, the CDR3 is TGCGCCAGCAGCCCCCCGGGACTAGCGGGAGTCGAGCAGTTCTTC.

The chain joins TRBV19 to TRBJ1-5; D uncertain. The V end lost 3 bases, the J end lost 0 bases, and 15 bases lay between the germline ends. The CDR3 length is 17 residues. Germline V CDR1 and CDR2: LNHDA, SQIVND (reference sequence). The CDR3 is CASSIQSEGDSNQPQHF. The CDR3 DNA follows: TGTGCCAGTAGTATTCAGTCGGAGGGAGATAGCAATCAGCCCCAGCATTTT.

J is TRBJ1-1 and V is TRBV5-6; no firm D call. V lost 4 bases and J lost 2, with 9 bases in between. The germline V gene encodes CDR1 SGHDT and CDR2 YYEEEE. This CDR3 spans 13 amino acids. Here the CDR3 reads CASSPPGNTEAFF. The DNA of the CDR3 is TGTGCCAGCAGCCCACCGGGTAACACTGAAGCTTTCTTT. Complete variable domain (other parts from reference TRBV5-6 and TRBJ1-1): DAGVTQSPTHLIKTRGQQVTLRCSPKSGHDTVSWYQQALGQGPQFIFQYYEEEERQRGNFPDRFSGHQFPNYSSELNVNALLLGDSALYLCASSPPGNTEAFFGQGTRLTVV.

J is TRBJ1-5 and V is TRBV19, with D tentatively TRBD1 (5 bases). The germline V gene has CDR1 LNHDA and CDR2 SQIVND (reference sequence). V was cut by 4 bases and J by 6 bases, with 19 bases left in between. The CDR3 is 16 residues long. The CDR3 DNA reads TGTGCCAGTAGTAAGGGGTCCGGGTATGGTGGTCAGCCCCAGCATTTT. Translating gives CASSKGSGYGGQPQHF.

The chain carries TRBV3-1 (or the pseudogene TRBV3-2) and TRBJ2-3; TRBD2 might be the D (6 bases). V shed 5 bases and J shed 0 bases, with 15 bases lying between them. The CDR3 contains 16 residues. Germline loops: CDR1 LGHDT, CDR2 YNNKEL (reference sequence). DNA for the CDR3: TGTGCCAGCAGCTGGGGACGGGGGTCTAGCACAGATACGCAGTATTTT. This gives the protein CASSWGRGSSTDTQYF.

This chain connects TRBV19 to TRBJ1-2, with 7 nucleotides matching TRBD1. The J segment lost 4 bases and the V segment lost 9 bases, leaving 11 bases of the junction unmatched. The CDR3 covers 14 residues. Germline CDR1 and CDR2: LNHDA and SQIVND (reference sequence). The CDR3: CASIALDRAYGYTF. In DNA, the CDR3 is TGTGCCAGCATCGCCCTCGACAGGGCCTATGGCTACACCTTC.

The genes are TRBV28 and TRBJ1-2, with a tentative D call TRBD1 (6 bases). Looked up from germline, CDR1 is MDHEN and CDR2 is SYDVKM. The CDR3 is 13 amino acids. V lost 10 bases and J lost 0, with 12 bases in between. The CDR3 spells CATHRVSNYGYTF. In DNA, the CDR3 is TGTGCCACACACAGGGTTTCTAACTATGGCTACACCTTC.

This chain connects TRBV28 to TRBJ2-4; D gene unclear. With 5 bases removed from V and 6 bases from J, the gap between germline ends came to 11 bases. Germline assignment: CDR1 MDHEN and CDR2 SYDVKM. The length of the CDR3 is 13 residues. The CDR3 spells CASSPLNGNIQYF. CDR3 DNA sequence: TGTGCCAGCAGTCCCCTAAATGGAAACATTCAGTACTTC.

Details on this clone: Being one base from a much bigger clone, this may be a read error. Other DNA sequences from this sample encode an identical CDR3 as well. J is TRBJ2-7 and V is TRBV3-1 (or the pseudogene TRBV3-2); TRBD1 might be the D (5 bases). V lost 1 base and J 2 bases, leaving 9 bases between the germline ends. This CDR3 spans 14 amino acids. Germline V gene lookup returns CDR1 LGHDT and CDR2 YNNKEL (reference sequence). The CDR3 sequence is CASSQGQRTYEQYF. CDR3 sequence (DNA): TGTGCCAGCAGCCAAGGACAGCGTACCTACGAGCAGTACTTC.

This clone was seen more than once but under ten times. CDR3 sequence reads: CASSPDREGQPQHF. DNA of the CDR3: TGTGCCAGCAGTCCGGACCGGGAGGGACAGCCCCAGCATTTT. The chain uses TRBV6-5 and TRBJ1-5; D gene ambiguous. The CDR3 is made up of 14 amino acids. Trimming took 5 bases from V and 7 from J, leaving 15 bases between them. Per the germline V gene, CDR1 is MNHEY and CDR2 is SVGAGI.

This chain connects TRBV7-2 to TRBJ2-1; TRBD2 might be the D (5 bases). V dropped 3 bases and J dropped 6 bases, with 9 bases sitting between them. The CDR3 contains 13 residues. Germline values: CDR1 SGHTA, CDR2 FQGNSA. CDR3 bases: TGTGCCAGCAGCTTGGTTACTAGCAATGAGCAGTTCTTC. Its translation is CASSLVTSNEQFF.

The chain uses TRBV7-3 and TRBJ2-1; 9 nucleotides match TRBD2. The germline gives CDR1 SGHTA, CDR2 FQGTGA. The CDR3 is 16 amino acids. V lost 5 bases to trimming and J lost 6 bases; unmatched junction nucleotides: 11. The CDR3 sequence is CASSPGTSSLGNEQFF. The DNA of the CDR3 is TGTGCCAGCAGCCCCGGGACTAGCTCCCTTGGCAATGAGCAGTTCTTC.